This T cell receptor beta chain is drawn from a study of early stage breast cancer tumors. Each sample had two DNA replicates, approximately 0.5 ug blood or about 1.5 ug tissue. The table came from immunoSEQ multiplex PCR; TCRdb's copy has only in-frame clones and leaves some out. The table has about 29,000 clones, 84% seen once. Study conclusions and caveats: Blood repertoires resembled normal breast more than tumor. Commonly generated sequences made up most enriched TCRB sequences shared between patients. Compared with adjacent normal breast tissue, tumors showed roughly 2.5-fold greater T cell density and higher clonality.

The V gene end was trimmed by 0 bases and the J gene end by 10 bases; junction bases not matched to a gene: 8. Germline V lookup: CDR1 KGHSH, CDR2 LQKENI. The CDR3 runs to 15 residues. With respect to this clone: The target antigen is unknown.

The V call is TRBV18, the J call TRBJ2-3; 9 bases agree with TRBD2. What was sequenced was blood. The clonotype originates from a person aged 50 to 59 with breast cancer. The DNA for the CDR3 is TGTGCCAGCTCACCACCGGGGAATAGCGGGGGTTCGCAGTATTTT. Protein sequence: CASSPPGNSGGSQYF.